Shown below are 14 T cell receptor beta chains from a single sample sequenced in a study of shared clonotypes between healthy human individuals. CD8 cells regarded as naive lacked CD45RO, were positively chosen for CCR7, and omitted terminally differentiated effector memory CD45RA+ cells. Here immunoSEQ multiplex PCR was the method, and the copy in TCRdb shows in-frame clones only, minus some. The sample yields about 870,000 clones, more than 85% seen once. Source material: naive CD8+ T cells sorted from blood. These receptors all stem from a man under 40 in good health.

The chain recombines TRBV7-3 with TRBJ2-2; the D is unclear. CDR3 length: 12 amino acids. Trimming took 5 bases from V and 7 from J, leaving 8 bases between them. Germline CDR1 reads SGHTA; CDR2 reads FQGTGA. The CDR3 reads CASSINNGELFF. The CDR3, as DNA: TGTGCCAGCAGCATAAATAACGGGGAGCTGTTTTTT.

The gene calls are TRBV2 and TRBJ2-1; TRBD2 aligns across 10 bases. Trimming took 6 bases from V and 6 from J; bases not matched to a gene: 5. CDR1 SNHLY and CDR2 FYNNEI come from the germline V gene. The CDR3 sequence is 14 residues long. The CDR3 loop is CASRGLAGGNEQFF. CDR3 nucleotide sequence: TGTGCCAGCAGAGGATTAGCGGGAGGCAATGAGCAGTTCTTC.

Only one count was recorded for this clone. The chain has TRBV7-2 and TRBJ2-2, with 9 bases lining up with TRBD2. The CDR3 is 19 amino acids. V lost 5 bases, J lost 7 bases, and 20 bases stayed unmatched. Germline V gene data show CDR1 as SGHTA and CDR2 as FQGNSA. This CDR3 reads CASSTYAGTSSLQVGELFF. The CDR3 nucleotides are TGTGCCAGCAGCACCTATGCGGGGACTAGCAGCCTACAAGTCGGGGAGCTGTTTTTT.

V is TRBV28 and J is TRBJ2-1; TRBD2 aligns across 7 bases. Trimming removed 5 bases from V and 1 base from J; junction bases left unmatched: 5. This CDR3 has 15 amino acids. Germline V gene data show CDR1 as MDHEN and CDR2 as SYDVKM. The CDR3 DNA sequence: TGTGCCAGCAGTGTCCGCGGGAGTTCCTACAATGAGCAGTTCTTC. This codes for CASSVRGSSYNEQFF.

The J gene is TRBJ2-3, the V gene TRBV6-5; no clear D. Germline V CDR1 and CDR2: MNHEY, SVGAGI. This CDR3 is 14 amino acids long. Trimming removed 4 bases from V and 4 bases from J, with 12 bases in between. The CDR3 coding sequence is TGTGCCAGCAGTTGGCGTAATTCCCCAGATACGCAGTATTTT. As protein: CASSWRNSPDTQYF.

This chain links TRBV5-6 with TRBJ2-3; the D gene is possibly TRBD2 (6 bases). There are 15 residues in the CDR3. Germline V gene lookup returns CDR1 SGHDT and CDR2 YYEEEE. Trimming shortened V by 0 bases and J by 3 bases, and 11 bases separated the two germline ends. The CDR3, as DNA: TGTGCCAGCAGCTTGGAACTAGCCGGGACAGATACGCAGTATTTT. Residues: CASSLELAGTDTQYF.

The chain has TRBV29-1 and TRBJ1-2, with a possible D match to TRBD1 (5 bases). CDR1 and CDR2 (germline): SQVTM, ANQGSEA. CDR3 size: 14 residues. V gave up 2 bases and J gave up 3 bases, with 13 bases separating them. DNA for the CDR3: TGCAGCGTTGAACACACGGCAGGGCACTATGGCTACACCTTC. Encoded protein: CSVEHTAGHYGYTF. Looking up the rest from reference TRBV29-1 and TRBJ1-2 gives the full variable domain: SAVISQKPSRDICQRGTSLTIQCQVDSQVTMMFWYRQQPGQSLTLIATANQGSEATYESGFVIDKFPISRPNLTFSTLTVSNMSPEDSSIYLCSVEHTAGHYGYTFGSGTRLTVV.

The chain has TRBV27 and TRBJ2-3, with D perhaps matching TRBD1 (5 bases). The V end was cut by 4 bases, the J end by 6 bases, with 17 bases between. Germline V gene data show CDR1 as MNHEY and CDR2 as SMNVEV (reference sequence). This CDR3 is 15 amino acids long. Written as DNA, the CDR3 is TGTGCCAGCAGTTCGACAGTACCAGAGCCGGATACGCAGTATTTT. Translating gives CASSSTVPEPDTQYF.

For this clone: Other DNA sequences in the same sample also yield this CDR3. V is TRBV7-9 and J is TRBJ2-7, with D unclear. Looked up from germline, CDR1 is SEHNR and CDR2 is FQNEAQ (reference sequence). Deletions cut 2 bases from V and 6 bases from J, with 5 bases between. The CDR3 covers 11 residues. This CDR3 is CASSLSFEQYF. Written as DNA, the CDR3 is TGTGCCAGCAGCTTATCGTTCGAGCAGTACTTC.

This rearrangement joins TRBV30 to TRBJ2-1; 9 bases are a match to TRBD2. CDR1 is GTSNPN, CDR2 SVGIG, per germline (reference sequence). J was trimmed by 10 bases and V by 8 bases; bases with no gene match: 3. This CDR3 spans 10 amino acids. CDR3 region: CAGLAGEQFF. The CDR3 coding sequence is TGTGCCGGTCTAGCGGGAGAGCAGTTCTTC.

This chain joins TRBV7-6 and TRBJ2-7; D is tentatively TRBD1 or TRBD2 (5 bases each). Germline V CDR1 and CDR2: SGHVS, FNYEAQ. Trimming stripped 1 base from V and 2 bases from J, with 15 bases between. The CDR3 spans 16 residues. CDR3 residues: CASSLVGDGSAYEQYF. Here the CDR3 DNA reads TGTGCCAGCAGCTTAGTAGGGGACGGATCCGCCTACGAGCAGTACTTC.

To note about this clone: The sample carries other DNA sequences with the same CDR3. The V call is TRBV5-1, the J call TRBJ2-1; no reliable D call. Trimming took 0 bases from V and 0 from J, leaving 10 bases between them. Germline CDR1 and CDR2: SGHRS and YFSETQ. The CDR3 is made up of 16 amino acids. CDR3 nucleotides: TGCGCCAGCAGCTTGGCCGTAGCCCCCTCCTACAATGAGCAGTTCTTC. Its translation is CASSLAVAPSYNEQFF.

In the case of this clone: In the same sample, other DNA sequences code for this CDR3. J is TRBJ2-1 and V is TRBV5-1; D is undetermined. Trimming removed 3 bases at V and 10 bases at J, with 8 bases between. Germline-derived CDR1 and CDR2 are SGHRS and YFSETQ. The CDR3 spans 11 residues. CDR3 amino acids: CASSSDGEQFF. The CDR3 nucleotides are TGCGCCAGCAGCTCGGACGGGGAGCAGTTCTTC.

The chain employs TRBV2 and TRBJ2-7, with a weak D call TRBD2 (5 bases). The CDR3 spans 11 residues. Looked up from germline, CDR1 is SNHLY and CDR2 is FYNNEI. V dropped 8 bases and J dropped 2 bases, with 7 bases sitting between them. CDR3 residues: CASRLTYEQYF. For the CDR3, the DNA is TGTGCCAGCCGACTAACCTACGAGCAGTACTTC. The complete variable domain, with remaining parts taken from reference TRBV2 and TRBJ2-7, reads EPEVTQTPSHQVTQMGQEVILRCVPISNHLYFYWYRQILGQKVEFLVSFYNNEISEKSEIFDDQFSVERPDGSNFTLKIRSTKLEDSAMYFCASRLTYEQYFGPGTRLTVT.